Here is one T cell receptor beta chain with its context. This record comes from a study of T cell clones after liver transplantation. The data were produced by immunoSEQ multiplex PCR, yet TCRdb's version contains in-frame clones alone and is incomplete. Among roughly 72,000 clones listed, around 80% were seen once. The sequencing used CD4+ T cells from blood, collected 48 to 50 months after liver transplant. The TCR comes from a human patient who received a liver transplant. Some of the T cells might come from the graft donor.

This chain's CDR3 is CASSGDRGQGETQYF. The DNA for the CDR3 is TGTGCCAGCAGTGGGGACAGGGGGCAAGGAGAGACCCAGTACTTC. The chain couples TRBV2 to TRBJ2-5; 12 nucleotides match TRBD1. This CDR3 contains 15 residues. V shed 4 bases, J shed 4 bases, and the junction held 4 bases outside the gene matches. Germline V lookup: CDR1 SNHLY, CDR2 FYNNEI. Based on the CDR3 plus reference TRBV2 and TRBJ2-5, the full variable domain is EPEVTQTPSHQVTQMGQEVILRCVPISNHLYFYWYRQILGQKVEFLVSFYNNEISEKSEIFDDQFSVERPDGSNFTLKIRSTKLEDSAMYFCASSGDRGQGETQYFGPGTRLLVL.